The T cell receptor beta chain described here comes from a study of cytomegalovirus exposure and HLA in healthy donors. Background on the study: The early release's HLA-typed donors yielded some 85 million unique TCRs. Findings and limits, study-wide: Later analysis demonstrated an association between a missense DCLRE1C variant and TCR beta V- and J-gene trimming. Highly shared variants forming one cluster were likely a sequencing artifact. Only CMV serostatus was available as immune exposure information.

Both 60 Vbeta primers and 13 Jbeta primers went into the PCR. Only in-frame clones appear in the TCRdb table, and some are missing; sequencing was by immunoSEQ multiplex PCR. This sample carries about 100,000 clones, about four fifths of them seen once, and the ten largest clones take roughly 13%. As concerns this clone: What it recognizes is unknown.

This CDR3 is 17 amino acids long. With V trimmed by 4 bases and J by 10 bases, 18 bases remained unmatched. Germline V lookup: CDR1 SGHNT, CDR2 YYREEE (reference sequence). The genes are TRBV5-4 and TRBJ2-3; 10 positions match TRBD2. The receptor was derived from a woman between 65 and 79 years old in good health and CMV-seropositive. Sequencing input: PBMCs. CDR3 protein: CASSPRGIAGGQPPQYF. CDR3 nucleotide sequence: TGTGCCAGCAGCCCCCGTGGCATAGCGGGGGGCCAACCTCCGCAGTATTTT.